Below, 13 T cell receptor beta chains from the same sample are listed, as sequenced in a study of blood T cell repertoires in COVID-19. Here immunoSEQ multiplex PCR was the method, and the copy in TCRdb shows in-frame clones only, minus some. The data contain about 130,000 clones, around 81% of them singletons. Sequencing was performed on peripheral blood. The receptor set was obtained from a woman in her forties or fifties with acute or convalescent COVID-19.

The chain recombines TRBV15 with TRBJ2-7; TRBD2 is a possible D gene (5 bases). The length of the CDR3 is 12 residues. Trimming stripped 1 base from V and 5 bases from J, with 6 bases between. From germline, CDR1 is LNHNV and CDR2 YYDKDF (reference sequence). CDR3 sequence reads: CATSRVGDEQYF. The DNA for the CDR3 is TGTGCCACCAGCAGAGTCGGGGACGAGCAGTACTTC.

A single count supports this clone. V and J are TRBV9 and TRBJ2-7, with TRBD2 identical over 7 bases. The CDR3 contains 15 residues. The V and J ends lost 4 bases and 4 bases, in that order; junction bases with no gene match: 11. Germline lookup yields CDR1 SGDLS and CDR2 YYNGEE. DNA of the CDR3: TGTGCCAGCAGCCCTCGTAGAGGACTAGAATACGAGCAGTACTTC. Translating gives CASSPRRGLEYEQYF.

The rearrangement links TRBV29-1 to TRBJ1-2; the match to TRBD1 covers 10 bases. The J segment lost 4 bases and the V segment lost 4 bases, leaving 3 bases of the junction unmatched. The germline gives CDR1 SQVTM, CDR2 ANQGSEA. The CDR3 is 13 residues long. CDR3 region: CSVGWTGGYGYTF. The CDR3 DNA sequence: TGCAGCGTTGGGTGGACAGGGGGCTATGGCTACACCTTC.

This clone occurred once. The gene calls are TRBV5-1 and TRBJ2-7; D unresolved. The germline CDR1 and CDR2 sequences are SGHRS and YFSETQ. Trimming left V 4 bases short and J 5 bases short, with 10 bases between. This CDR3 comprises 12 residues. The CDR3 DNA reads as TGCGCCAGCAGCCGAGAGAAGAACGAGCAGTACTTC. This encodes CASSREKNEQYF.

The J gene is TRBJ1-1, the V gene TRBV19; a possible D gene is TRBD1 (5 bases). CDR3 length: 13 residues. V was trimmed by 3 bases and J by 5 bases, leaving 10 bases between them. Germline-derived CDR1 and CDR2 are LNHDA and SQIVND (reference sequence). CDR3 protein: CASSMGGRTEAFF. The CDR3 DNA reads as TGTGCCAGTAGTATGGGGGGAAGAACTGAAGCTTTCTTT. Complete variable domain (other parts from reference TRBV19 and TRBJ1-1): DGGITQSPKYLFRKEGQNVTLSCEQNLNHDAMYWYRQDPGQGLRLIYYSQIVNDFQKGDIAEGYSVSREKKESFPLTVTSAQKNPTAFYLCASSMGGRTEAFFGQGTRLTVV.

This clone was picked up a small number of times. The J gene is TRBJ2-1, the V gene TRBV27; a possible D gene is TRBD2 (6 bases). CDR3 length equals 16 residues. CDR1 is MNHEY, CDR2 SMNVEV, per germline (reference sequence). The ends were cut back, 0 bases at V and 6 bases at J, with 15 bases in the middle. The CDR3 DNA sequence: TGTGCCAGCAGTTTATCGAGCCTAGCGAGTTTCAATGAGCAGTTCTTC. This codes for CASSLSSLASFNEQFF.

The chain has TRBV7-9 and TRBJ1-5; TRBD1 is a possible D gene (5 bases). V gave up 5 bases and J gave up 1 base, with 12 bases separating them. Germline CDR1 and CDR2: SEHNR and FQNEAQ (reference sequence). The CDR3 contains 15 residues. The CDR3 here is CASSAPGGSNQPQHF. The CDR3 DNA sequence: TGTGCCAGCAGCGCGCCCGGGGGAAGCAATCAGCCCCAGCATTTT.

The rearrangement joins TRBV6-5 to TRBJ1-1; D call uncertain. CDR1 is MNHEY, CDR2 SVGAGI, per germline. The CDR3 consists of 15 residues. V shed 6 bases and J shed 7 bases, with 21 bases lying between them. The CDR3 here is CASRDSSHGGHEAFF. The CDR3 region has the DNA TGTGCCAGCAGGGACTCCTCACATGGTGGGCATGAAGCTTTCTTT.

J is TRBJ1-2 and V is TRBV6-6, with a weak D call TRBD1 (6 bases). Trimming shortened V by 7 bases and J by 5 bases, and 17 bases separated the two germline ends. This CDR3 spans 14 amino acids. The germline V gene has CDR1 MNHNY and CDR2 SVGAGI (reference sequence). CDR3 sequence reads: CASTLDRDDYGYTF. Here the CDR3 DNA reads TGTGCCAGCACTCTGGACAGAGATGATTATGGCTACACCTTC.

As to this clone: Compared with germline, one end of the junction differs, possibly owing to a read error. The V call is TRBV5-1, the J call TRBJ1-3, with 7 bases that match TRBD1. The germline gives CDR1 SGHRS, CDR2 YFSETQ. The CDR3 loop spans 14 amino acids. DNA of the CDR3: TGCGCTAGCAGCCAAACAGGGGCTGGAAACACCATATATTTT. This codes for CASSQTGAGNTIYF.

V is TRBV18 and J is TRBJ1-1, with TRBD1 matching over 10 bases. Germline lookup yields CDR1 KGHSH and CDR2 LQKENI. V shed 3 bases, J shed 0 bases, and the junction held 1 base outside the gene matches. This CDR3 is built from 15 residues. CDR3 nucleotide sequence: TGTGCCAGCTCACCGGGACAGGGGTTGAACACTGAAGCTTTCTTT. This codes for CASSPGQGLNTEAFF.

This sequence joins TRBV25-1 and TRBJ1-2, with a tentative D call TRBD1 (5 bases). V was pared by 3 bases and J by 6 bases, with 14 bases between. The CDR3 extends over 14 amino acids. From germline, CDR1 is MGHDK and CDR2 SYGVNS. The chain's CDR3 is CASSDLGRVDGYTF. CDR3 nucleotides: TGTGCCAGCAGTGACCTGGGCAGGGTCGATGGCTACACCTTC.

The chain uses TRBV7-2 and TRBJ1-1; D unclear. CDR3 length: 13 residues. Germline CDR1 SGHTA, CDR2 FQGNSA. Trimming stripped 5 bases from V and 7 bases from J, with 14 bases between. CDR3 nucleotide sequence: TGTGCCAGCAGCCTAGGACCGGGGAGTGAAGCTTTCTTT. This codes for CASSLGPGSEAFF.